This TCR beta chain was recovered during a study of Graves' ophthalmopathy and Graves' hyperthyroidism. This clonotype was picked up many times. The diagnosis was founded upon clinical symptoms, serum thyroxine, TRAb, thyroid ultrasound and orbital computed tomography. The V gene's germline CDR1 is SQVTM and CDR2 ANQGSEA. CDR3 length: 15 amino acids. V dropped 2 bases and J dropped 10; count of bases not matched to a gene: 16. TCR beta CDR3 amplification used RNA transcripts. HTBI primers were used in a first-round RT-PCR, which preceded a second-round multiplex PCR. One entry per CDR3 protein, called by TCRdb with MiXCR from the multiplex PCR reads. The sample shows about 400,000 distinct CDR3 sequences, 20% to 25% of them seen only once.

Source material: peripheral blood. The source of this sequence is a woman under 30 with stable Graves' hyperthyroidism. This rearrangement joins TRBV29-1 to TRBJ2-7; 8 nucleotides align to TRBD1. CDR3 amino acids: CSVEPTGTGPSQQYF. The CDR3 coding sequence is TGCAGCGTTGAACCCACCGGGACAGGTCCAAGCCAACAGTACTTC.